This TCR beta chain was captured in a study of tumor-infiltrating lymphocytes in glioblastoma multiforme. The study's findings and limits: RNA-based TCR sequencing may distort clone frequencies, since cells carry unequal TCR transcript numbers.

TCRB libraries came from RNA via three nested multiplex PCR rounds. TCRB-specific cDNA synthesis used 0.4 to 0.65 ug of total RNA. TCRdb processed the multiplex PCR reads anew with MiXCR; each CDR3 protein has one entry. The data show roughly 9,600 distinct CDR3 sequences, around 71% seen once. About this clonotype itself: Its matching antigen is unknown.

The specimen was brain tumor tissue. The clonotype originates from a male donor with glioblastoma.

Here the CDR3 DNA reads TGTGCCAGCAGTGGAGGGGTGGCTGGGGCCAACGTCCTGACTTTC. Amino acids: CASSGGVAGANVLTF. The chain carries TRBV6-6 and TRBJ2-6; tentatively, D is TRBD2 (6 bases). The CDR3 has 15 residues. Trimming shortened V by 5 bases and J by 2 bases, and 10 bases separated the two germline ends. Germline V gene lookup returns CDR1 MNHNY and CDR2 SVGAGI (reference sequence).